The 16 T cell receptor beta chains below were found in one sample sequenced in a study of T-cell memory formation after mild COVID-19 listed by TCRdb under 2021. Library generation was performed with 5' RACE. The instrument was an Illumina NovaSeq 6000. TCRdb applied fastp at Q25 and MiXCR to the public reads, then kept only in-frame beta chains. Every entry covers one CDR3 protein and lists the most common genes and DNA from its rows. The sample contains 250,000 to 300,000 distinct CDR3 sequences, 15% to 20% of them found a single time. Clones ranked in the top ten supply approximately 23% of the sample. Sequencing was carried out using PBMCs or a T cell subset sorted from them (not recorded which). The receptor source for this set is a man aged 18 to 29 who had mild COVID-19 (a few samples of this study predate the infection). The sample titles of this study are shuffled in the database, so cell type and time point are left out; the donor was told from shared clones.

The genes are TRBV4-2 and TRBJ1-1, with TRBD1 as a possible D gene (5 bases). This CDR3 spans 15 amino acids. The V gene lost 3 bases and the J gene lost 0 bases, with 11 bases spanning the gap. Germline V gene lookup returns CDR1 LGHNA and CDR2 YNFKEQ. CDR3 bases: TGTGCCAGCAGCCAGCACGGGGACGTGAACACTGAAGCTTTCTTT. Encoded protein: CASSQHGDVNTEAFF.

The chain is built from TRBV5-1 and TRBJ2-1, with D perhaps matching TRBD2 (6 bases). The germline V gene has CDR1 SGHRS and CDR2 YFSETQ. CDR3 length: 15 amino acids. Trimming shortened V by 0 bases and J by 5 bases, and 12 bases separated the two germline ends. For the CDR3, the DNA is TGCGCCAGCAGCTTGGATCTCGGACTACACAATGAGCAGTTCTTC. This translates into CASSLDLGLHNEQFF.

The rearrangement uses TRBV29-1 and TRBJ2-3; the D gene is possibly TRBD1 (5 bases). Germline CDR1 and CDR2: SQVTM and ANQGSEA. CDR3 size: 13 residues. Trimming took off 3 bases at V and 6 bases at J, with 13 bases between the two ends. CDR3 in amino acids: CSVDNQGRDTQYF. CDR3 nucleotide sequence: TGCAGCGTTGATAATCAGGGAAGGGATACGCAGTATTTT.

The V call is TRBV6-2 or TRBV6-3, the J call TRBJ2-1; D perhaps matches TRBD1 (6 bases). In germline, CDR1 is MNHEY, CDR2 SVGEGT. V gave up 2 bases and J gave up 1 base, with 9 bases separating them. This CDR3 is 15 amino acids long. In DNA, the CDR3 is TGTGCCAGCAGTTACCTGGGGGCTTCCTACAATGAGCAGTTCTTC. Translated: CASSYLGASYNEQFF.

This clonotype was seen a handful of times. The V gene is TRBV29-1, the J gene TRBJ1-2; D is undetermined. CDR1 and CDR2 from the germline V gene are SQVTM and ANQGSEA. Trimming shortened V by 6 bases and J by 5 bases, and 10 bases separated the two germline ends. The length of the CDR3 is 11 residues. The CDR3 protein is CSVPGGYGYTF. The CDR3 nucleotides read TGCAGCGTACCCGGCGGTTATGGCTACACCTTC.

The V gene is TRBV9, the J gene TRBJ2-5; perhaps TRBD1 as D (6 bases). Trimming cost V 0 bases and J 6 bases, with 12 bases left between them. The germline V gene encodes CDR1 SGDLS and CDR2 YYNGEE. The CDR3 covers 14 residues. The CDR3 DNA sequence: TGTGCCAGCAGCGTAGAAGGCAGGGGAAAGACCCAGTACTTC. As protein: CASSVEGRGKTQYF.

This clonotype appeared once. The chain links TRBV12-5 to TRBJ1-1; 10 positions agree with TRBD1. Unmatched junction bases numbered 6, after V lost 6 bases and J lost 5 bases. Per the germline V gene, CDR1 is LGHNT and CDR2 is FRNRAP. The CDR3 runs 14 residues. CDR3 sequence: CASGWGTGVTEAFF. The CDR3 DNA reads TGTGCTAGTGGATGGGGGACAGGGGTGACTGAAGCTTTCTTT.

This clonotype was seen a few times. The rearrangement uses TRBV6-1 and TRBJ1-5; 7 nucleotides agree with TRBD1. This CDR3 comprises 15 residues. Per germline, CDR1 MNHNS and CDR2 SASEGT. V lost 10 bases and J lost 0; bases outside the gene matches: 9. The CDR3 nucleotides read TGTGCCACTGAATCCGGACAGGATAGCAATCAGCCCCAGCATTTT. Translation gives CATESGQDSNQPQHF.

This clonotype occurred a few times. V is TRBV5-1 and J is TRBJ2-2, with 8 bases lining up with TRBD1. The germline V gene has CDR1 SGHRS and CDR2 YFSETQ. This CDR3 region has 16 residues. The V segment lost 0 bases and the J segment 2 bases; nucleotides outside the gene matches: 3. Here the CDR3 DNA reads TGCGCCAGCAGCTTGGCCCCAGGGGGCAACACCGGGGAGCTGTTTTTT. This sequence encodes CASSLAPGGNTGELFF.

The V and J genes are TRBV2 and TRBJ2-3; 12 bases agree with TRBD2. The CDR3 sequence is 15 residues long. Looked up from germline, CDR1 is SNHLY and CDR2 is FYNNEI. J was trimmed by 8 bases and V by 4 bases; bases with no gene match: 7. DNA of the CDR3: TGTGCCAGCAGTGCTCGACTAGCGGGGGTTCCTACGCAGTATTTT. As protein: CASSARLAGVPTQYF.

In its sample, this clonotype was seen a few times. V gene TRBV5-1 combines with J gene TRBJ2-2, with TRBD2 identical over 7 bases. V shed 5 bases, J shed 10 bases, and the junction held 17 bases outside the gene matches. Germline V gives CDR1 SGHRS, CDR2 YFSETQ. The CDR3 is 16 amino acids. CDR3 DNA sequence: TGCGCCAGCAGGTCGAGCGGGACTCCCGGGGACGTGGAGCTGTTTTTT. Translating gives CASRSSGTPGDVELFF.

The rearrangement joins TRBV7-3 to TRBJ2-5, with D maybe TRBD2 (5 bases). Trimming stripped 1 base from V and 4 bases from J, with 10 bases between. Germline assignment: CDR1 SGHTA and CDR2 FQGTGA. The CDR3 runs to 14 residues. The CDR3 reads CASSLNRGGETQYF. In nucleotides, the CDR3 is TGTGCCAGCAGCTTAAATCGCGGAGGAGAGACCCAGTACTTC.

This chain joins TRBV20-1 and TRBJ2-2; 9 nucleotides match TRBD1. CDR1 and CDR2 (germline): DFQATT, SNEGSKA (reference sequence). Germline trimming cut 7 bases from V and 7 bases from J; bases unmatched to any gene: 7. The CDR3 runs to 13 residues. The CDR3 DNA follows: TGCAGTGTTAGGACAGGGGTCATCGGGGAGCTGTTTTTT. Protein sequence: CSVRTGVIGELFF.

The chain employs TRBV6-2 or TRBV6-3 and TRBJ2-5, with TRBD1 matching 8 bases. This CDR3 contains 16 residues. From germline, CDR1 is MNHEY and CDR2 SVGEGT. Germline trimming cut 2 bases from V and 5 bases from J; bases unmatched to any gene: 10. Here the CDR3 DNA reads TGTGCCAGCAGTTACGACACAGGGGGGATTTGGGAGACCCAGTACTTC. It encodes CASSYDTGGIWETQYF.

The CDR3 is CASSLPGQGYNEQFF. The CDR3 DNA sequence: TGCGCCAGCAGCTTGCCGGGGCAGGGATACAATGAGCAGTTCTTC. The chain joins TRBV5-1 to TRBJ2-1, with D perhaps TRBD1 or TRBD2 (5 bases each). V lost 1 base and J lost 4, with 12 bases in between. CDR1 and CDR2 (germline): SGHRS, YFSETQ. This CDR3 has 15 amino acids.

The chain combines TRBV7-2 with TRBJ2-1, with 8 bases aligning to TRBD2. This CDR3 has 15 amino acids. Germline CDR1 reads SGHTA; CDR2 reads FQGNSA. Losses at the gene ends were 5 bases for V and 3 bases for J; bases not matched to a gene: 6. The CDR3 DNA follows: TGTGCCAGCAGCCCTACGGGGGGGTACTACAATGAGCAGTTCTTC. Protein: CASSPTGGYYNEQFF.